Each of the 15 T cell receptor beta chains below was sequenced from the same sample in a study of long-term antiretroviral therapy in people with HIV. Survey level was the resolution at which the v3.0 immunoSEQ assay ran. Sequencing used immunoSEQ multiplex PCR; TCRdb keeps in-frame clones, though not all of them. The table lists roughly 11,000 clones, more than 85% of them singletons. This specimen consisted of unsorted PBMCs, obtained 0.2 years before starting antiretroviral therapy. These TCRs come from a woman in her forties with HIV.

V and J are TRBV7-9 and TRBJ1-2; the match to TRBD1 covers 8 bases. V dropped 0 bases and J dropped 5; count of bases not matched to a gene: 8. The CDR3 is made up of 16 amino acids. Germline V gives CDR1 SEHNR, CDR2 FQNEAQ (reference sequence). DNA of the CDR3: TGTGCCAGCAGCTTAGCGAGTGGACAGGGCTGGTATGGCTACACCTTC. It specifies CASSLASGQGWYGYTF.

The genes are TRBV5-1 and TRBJ2-3; 11 nucleotides agree with TRBD2. Germline CDR1 reads SGHRS; CDR2 reads YFSETQ. The CDR3 has 17 residues. V dropped 1 base and J dropped 6; count of bases not matched to a gene: 10. CDR3 nucleotide sequence: TGCGCCAGCAGCTTGCAGCTAGCGGGGGGCCTATGGGATACGCAGTATTTT. Protein: CASSLQLAGGLWDTQYF.

The chain carries TRBV29-1 and TRBJ2-5, with 8 bases aligning to TRBD2. Germline values: CDR1 SQVTM, CDR2 ANQGSEA. The CDR3 spans 11 residues. Trimming cost V 5 bases and J 4 bases; bases outside gene matches: 0. This CDR3 reads CSVRGGETQYF. In DNA form, the CDR3 reads TGCAGCGTTCGGGGGGGAGAGACCCAGTACTTC. Full variable domain (missing parts from reference TRBV29-1 and TRBJ2-5): SAVISQKPSRDICQRGTSLTIQCQVDSQVTMMFWYRQQPGQSLTLIATANQGSEATYESGFVIDKFPISRPNLTFSTLTVSNMSPEDSSIYLCSVRGGETQYFGPGTRLLVL.

The gene calls are TRBV5-1 and TRBJ1-1; D not certain. The CDR3 totals 14 residues. V shed 0 bases and J shed 5 bases, with 11 bases lying between them. CDR1 and CDR2 from the germline V gene are SGHRS and YFSETQ. CDR3 sequence (DNA): TGCGCCAGCAGCTTGGGGGGAGAGGGTACTGAAGCTTTCTTT. It yields the protein CASSLGGEGTEAFF.

This rearrangement joins TRBV23-1 to TRBJ2-3; possible D gene TRBD1, 6 bases. TRBV23-1 belongs to the ORF category, with a function that is uncertain. The CDR3 consists of 15 residues. V dropped 2 bases and J dropped 6 bases, with 15 bases sitting between them. The CDR3 here is CASSQTRGDLDTQYF. In nucleotides, the CDR3 is TGCGCCAGCAGTCAAACCAGGGGTGATTTGGATACGCAGTATTTT.

This chain connects TRBV27 to TRBJ1-2; perhaps TRBD1 as D (5 bases). Germline loops: CDR1 MNHEY, CDR2 SMNVEV (reference sequence). Trimming took off 6 bases at V and 3 bases at J, with 17 bases between the two ends. This CDR3 contains 15 residues. The CDR3 bases are TGTGCCAGCAGCCCCCTACTGGGGCAGTACTATGGCTACACCTTC. It codes for CASSPLLGQYYGYTF.

This rearrangement joins TRBV25-1 to TRBJ2-2, with 8 bases lining up with TRBD1. Trimming cost V 4 bases and J 0 bases; bases outside gene matches: 4. CDR1 and CDR2 (germline): MGHDK, SYGVNS. The CDR3 contains 16 residues. The DNA of the CDR3 is TGTGCCAGCAGTGGAGGGACAGGAGCGAACACCGGGGAGCTGTTTTTT. Protein sequence: CASSGGTGANTGELFF.

The chain combines TRBV5-1 with TRBJ1-2; the D gene is possibly TRBD1 (5 bases). Germline lookup yields CDR1 SGHRS and CDR2 YFSETQ. This CDR3 region has 15 residues. Trimming pared 0 bases from V and 1 base from J, leaving 10 bases between. DNA of the CDR3: TGCGCCAGCAGCTTGGAATCAGGGATTAACTATGGCTACACCTTC. Protein: CASSLESGINYGYTF.

The gene calls are TRBV5-1 and TRBJ2-7, with unresolved D. The CDR3 sequence is 14 residues long. Deletions cut 5 bases from V and 0 bases from J, with 12 bases between. CDR1 is SGHRS and CDR2 is YFSETQ in the germline V gene. The CDR3, as DNA: TGCGCCAGCAGTCTTACCTCGACCTCCTACGAGCAGTACTTC. This sequence encodes CASSLTSTSYEQYF.

By frequency in the sample, this clone is medium-sized. CDR3 nucleotide sequence: TGTGCCAGCAGTTACTCGAGCAGGTATGCCACCACTGAAGCTTTCTTT. Protein sequence: CASSYSSRYATTEAFF. The V call is TRBV6-5, the J call TRBJ1-1, with D hard to call. The CDR3 loop spans 16 amino acids. The germline gives CDR1 MNHEY, CDR2 SVGAGI. Between the trimmed V and J ends, which lost 0 bases and 4 bases, there was a span of 15 bases.

The rearrangement joins TRBV7-8 to TRBJ2-5; 8 nucleotides agree with TRBD1. Losses at the gene ends were 5 bases for V and 2 bases for J; bases not matched to a gene: 7. The CDR3 runs 15 residues. Germline assignment: CDR1 SGHVS and CDR2 FQNEAQ. CDR3: CASSPPTGEQETQYF. DNA for the CDR3: TGTGCCAGCAGCCCCCCGACAGGGGAACAAGAGACCCAGTACTTC.

Here the CDR3 reads CASSLLVSPYEQYF. The CDR3 region has the DNA TGTGCCAGCAGCTTGTTGGTATCTCCCTACGAGCAGTACTTC. The chain links TRBV5-4 to TRBJ2-7; D is uncertain. Germline lookup yields CDR1 SGHNT and CDR2 YYREEE (reference sequence). The CDR3 contains 14 residues. V was shortened by 1 base and J by 2 bases, with 10 bases between the two germline ends.

The chain uses TRBV11-2 and TRBJ2-7, with 8 bases fitting TRBD1. The junction had 8 bases not matched to a gene; V was cut back by 0 bases and J by 4 bases. The germline V gene has CDR1 SGHAT and CDR2 FQNNGV. CDR3 length: 16 residues. CDR3 loop: CASSLDGTGGRYEQYF. Here the CDR3 DNA reads TGTGCCAGCAGCTTAGATGGAACAGGGGGGCGTTACGAGCAGTACTTC.

The rearrangement uses TRBV6-1 and TRBJ2-1; possible D gene TRBD1, 5 bases. V was cut by 2 bases and J by 4 bases, with 12 bases left in between. Germline CDR1 MNHNS, CDR2 SASEGT. The CDR3 runs to 15 residues. In DNA form, the CDR3 reads TGTGCCAGCAGTGAAAGAGTGGGGCCGTACAATGAGCAGTTCTTC. Translated: CASSERVGPYNEQFF.

The chain recombines TRBV5-4 with TRBJ2-3, with 11 bases lining up with TRBD2. The V and J ends lost 5 bases and 7 bases, in that order; junction bases with no gene match: 6. This CDR3 is 14 amino acids long. Per germline, CDR1 SGHNT and CDR2 YYREEE (reference sequence). This CDR3 is CASSRLAGGNTQYF. The CDR3 DNA follows: TGTGCCAGCAGTCGTCTAGCGGGGGGAAATACGCAGTATTTT.